These 23 T cell receptor beta chains were all obtained from the same sample, sequenced in a study of metastatic and nonmetastatic thyroid tumors. TCRdb ran MiXCR on the PCR reads. The table lists roughly 42,000 clones, under 20% of them singletons. Prior to thyroid surgery, none of the patients had received any treatment. Sequenced sample: tumor tissue. The source of these receptors is a female donor with papillary thyroid cancer or a benign thyroid nodule (not recorded which). Some clones in this sample may be carry-over from other donors' samples.

This clone was observed many times. The chain uses TRBV7-2 and TRBJ2-1, with D perhaps TRBD2 (7 bases). Germline assignment: CDR1 SGHTA and CDR2 FQGNSA. CDR3 length: 15 residues. Trimming stripped 4 bases from V and 2 bases from J, with 12 bases between. The CDR3 region has the DNA TGTGCCAGCAGCTCTTGGGGGGGGCCCTACAATGAGCAGTTCTTC. Its protein is CASSSWGGPYNEQFF.

This clone has at least ten counts. This rearrangement joins TRBV14 to TRBJ2-3; the match to TRBD1 covers 8 bases. Germline CDR1 is SGHDN and CDR2 is FVKESK. The CDR3 covers 15 residues. Trimming took 1 base from V and 3 from J; bases not matched to a gene: 3. The DNA for the CDR3 is TGTGCCAGCAGCCAAGGGACAGGGACTACAGATACGCAGTATTTT. Translated, it gives CASSQGTGTTDTQYF.

This clone has ten or more counts. This chain links TRBV13 with TRBJ1-2, with TRBD1 as a possible D gene (6 bases). There are 19 residues in the CDR3. V gave up 10 bases and J gave up 8 bases, with 38 bases separating them. Germline assignment: CDR1 PRHDT and CDR2 FYEKMQ (reference sequence). CDR3 nucleotides: TGTGCCACACCTGGGGCCTCGGCGGACAGTTATTCCCTCCTTGACGGCTACACCTTC. This codes for CATPGASADSYSLLDGYTF.

This chain links TRBV30 with TRBJ1-1, with D perhaps TRBD1 (5 bases). Germline V lookup: CDR1 GTSNPN, CDR2 SVGIG (reference sequence). Between the trimmed V and J ends, which lost 7 bases and 3 bases, there was a span of 15 bases. The CDR3 loop spans 13 amino acids. The CDR3 coding sequence is TGTGCCTCCCTGGCAGGGCGGTACACTGAAGCTTTCTTT. Translated: CASLAGRYTEAFF.

For this clone: Just one base apart from a much larger clone, this may be a read error. Different DNA sequences within this sample yield the same CDR3. The chain has TRBV11-2 and TRBJ2-3, with D perhaps matching TRBD2 (6 bases). The V end lost 4 bases, the J end lost 1 base, and 15 bases lay between the germline ends. Per the germline V gene, CDR1 is SGHAT and CDR2 is FQNNGV. The CDR3 totals 16 residues. The CDR3 DNA sequence: TGTGCCAGCAGCTACCTTAGCGGTGGACGCACAGATACGCAGTATTTT. This translates into CASSYLSGGRTDTQYF.

This clone showed up many times. The chain combines TRBV20-1 with TRBJ2-7, with no clear D. The CDR3 consists of 13 residues. V was clipped by 3 bases and J by 4 bases, with 13 bases between them. Germline lookup yields CDR1 DFQATT and CDR2 SNEGSKA (reference sequence). CDR3 in amino acids: CSARDGLLYEQYF. The CDR3 coding sequence is TGCAGTGCTAGGGACGGGCTACTTTACGAGCAGTACTTC.

This clone was detected many times. The chain has TRBV20-1 and TRBJ1-2; 8 bases fit TRBD1. This CDR3 contains 19 residues. The V gene's germline CDR1 is DFQATT and CDR2 SNEGSKA (reference sequence). V gave up 3 bases and J gave up 0 bases; unmatched junction bases: 18. Here the CDR3 DNA reads TGCAGTGCTAGTAGATTCAGGGGACAGGAGACCTTAGCTAACTATGGCTACACCTTC. Translating gives CSASRFRGQETLANYGYTF.

There are many counts of this clone. The rearrangement uses TRBV6-6 and TRBJ2-1; 10 bases match TRBD2. Germline V gene data show CDR1 as MNHNY and CDR2 as SVGAGI (reference sequence). The CDR3 loop spans 16 amino acids. After removal of 6 bases from V and 5 bases from J, the junction contained 10 bases not matched to a gene. The CDR3, as DNA: TGTGCCAGCAGCTCCTATGGACTAGCGGATGACAATGAGCAGTTCTTC. Translated: CASSSYGLADDNEQFF.

This clone was seen more than once but under ten times. One end of the junction is discordant with germline, which a read error may explain. The chain has TRBV6-1 and TRBJ2-2; TRBD2 is a possible D gene (5 bases). The V gene's germline CDR1 is MNHNS and CDR2 SASEGT. The CDR3 is 12 amino acids. Written as DNA, the CDR3 is TGTGCCACCCACCGCGACACCGGGGATCTGTTTTTT. Residues: CATHRDTGDLFF.

This clone was seen at least ten times. J is TRBJ2-7 and V is TRBV5-1, with TRBD1 identical over 12 bases. The CDR3 is 15 amino acids. The V and J ends lost 4 bases and 5 bases, in that order; junction bases with no gene match: 7. Germline CDR1 SGHRS, CDR2 YFSETQ. The CDR3 protein is CASSREGTGGHEQYF. The CDR3 DNA is TGCGCCAGCAGCAGGGAGGGGACAGGGGGCCACGAGCAGTACTTC. Filled out from reference TRBV5-1 and TRBJ2-7, the complete variable domain reads KAGVTQTPRYLIKTRGQQVTLSCSPISGHRSVSWYQQTPGQGLQFLFEYFSETQRNKGNFPGRFSGRQFSNSRSEMNVSTLELGDSALYLCASSREGTGGHEQYFGPGTRLTVT.

The V call is TRBV3-1, the J call TRBJ2-7; D not resolved. The CDR3 contains 14 residues. Germline V CDR1 and CDR2: LGHDT, YNNKEL (reference sequence). V was cut by 2 bases and J by 6 bases, with 14 bases left in between. CDR3 DNA: TGTGCCAGCAGCCAAAATACCCGCTGGAGCGAGCAGTACTTC. Protein product: CASSQNTRWSEQYF.

Concerning this clone itself: At one of its ends the junction is not consistent with the germline gene, which may arise from a read error. V gene TRBV27 combines with J gene TRBJ2-1; D gene uncertain. This CDR3 contains 14 residues. Per germline, CDR1 MNHEY and CDR2 SMNVEV (reference sequence). CDR3 bases: TGTGCCAGCAGTTCCCGACATCCCTATAATGAGCAGTTCTTC. It encodes CASSSRHPYNEQFF.

This clone appeared many times. The rearrangement joins TRBV9 to TRBJ2-3; TRBD2 matches at 8 bases. The V and J ends lost 1 base and 1 base, in that order; junction bases with no gene match: 2. Germline-derived CDR1 and CDR2 are SGDLS and YYNGEE. The CDR3 consists of 15 residues. CDR3 in amino acids: CASSVSGGGTDTQYF. CDR3 coding DNA: TGTGCCAGCAGCGTAAGCGGGGGCGGCACAGATACGCAGTATTTT.

Ten or more counts support this clone. Other nucleotide sequences from this sample produce the same CDR3. This sequence joins TRBV27 and TRBJ2-5; either TRBD1 or TRBD2 may fit D (5 bases each). The CDR3 sequence is 16 residues long. Germline-derived CDR1 and CDR2 are MNHEY and SMNVEV (reference sequence). The ends were cut back, 2 bases at V and 3 bases at J, with 16 bases in the middle. The DNA of the CDR3 is TGTGCCAGCAGTTTAGGCGGACGGGGCCCCAAAGAGACCCAGTACTTC. Protein: CASSLGGRGPKETQYF.

There are many counts of this clone. The J gene is TRBJ2-7, the V gene TRBV2; TRBD1 matches at 9 bases. The CDR3 is made up of 14 amino acids. Per the germline V gene, CDR1 is SNHLY and CDR2 is FYNNEI. After removal of 3 bases from V and 3 bases from J, the junction contained 3 bases not matched to a gene. DNA of the CDR3: TGTGCCAGCAGTGAGGAGGGACAGGGCTACGAGCAGTACTTC. Its protein is CASSEEGQGYEQYF.

Notes on this clone: One end of the junction is discordant with germline, which a read error may explain. The chain employs TRBV24-1 and TRBJ2-7, with D hard to call. This CDR3 region has 14 residues. In germline, CDR1 is KGHDR, CDR2 SFDVKD. The CDR3 sequence: CATGDPHGRYEQYF. The DNA for the CDR3 is TGTGCCACCGGTGATCCACATGGCAGATACGAGCAGTACTTC.

This clone has a count of ten or more. The CDR3 DNA reads as TGTGCTAGTGGTTTGGTCCACCTTCGAGGAGCCCATCTAGGAAACACCATATATTTT. Protein: CASGLVHLRGAHLGNTIYF. The V call is TRBV12-5, the J call TRBJ1-3; D gene uncertain. Looked up from germline, CDR1 is LGHNT and CDR2 is FRNRAP. The CDR3 is made up of 19 amino acids. V dropped 0 bases and J dropped 4 bases, with 22 bases sitting between them.

Turning to this clone: This clone may be a read error of a much larger clone one base away. Within the sample, other DNA sequences also encode this same CDR3. V gene TRBV20-1 combines with J gene TRBJ2-1; no definite D call. This CDR3 contains 14 residues. V lost 1 base to trimming and J lost 4 bases, with 11 bases between them. Germline V lookup: CDR1 DFQATT, CDR2 SNEGSKA (reference sequence). Written as DNA, the CDR3 is TGCAGTGCTAGAGGGTGGGAATCTTACAATGAGCAGTTCTTC. Translating it yields CSARGWESYNEQFF.

J is TRBJ2-1 and V is TRBV20-1; tentatively, D is TRBD2 (7 bases). The CDR3 length is 15 residues. Germline-derived CDR1 and CDR2 are DFQATT and SNEGSKA (reference sequence). V was shortened by 1 base and J by 2 bases, with 12 bases between the two germline ends. CDR3 in amino acids: CSARGGGRTYNEQFF. The CDR3 DNA follows: TGCAGTGCTAGAGGCGGGGGCCGAACCTACAATGAGCAGTTCTTC.

This clone appeared a few times. The chain has TRBV6-2 or TRBV6-3 and TRBJ2-7, with D possibly being TRBD1 or TRBD2 (5 bases each). The germline V gene encodes CDR1 MNHEY and CDR2 SVGEGT. There are 13 residues in the CDR3. Trimming took 2 bases from V and 3 from J, leaving 8 bases between them. Written as DNA, the CDR3 is TGTGCCAGCAGTTACGGGGGAAGCTACGAGCAGTACTTC. As protein: CASSYGGSYEQYF.

The rearrangement uses TRBV6-1 and TRBJ1-5; D might be TRBD1 (5 bases). CDR3 length: 16 residues. V was shortened by 5 bases and J by 3 bases, with 17 bases between the two germline ends. The germline CDR1 and CDR2 sequences are MNHNS and SASEGT. The CDR3 region is CASSPDSKYINQPQHF. For the CDR3, the DNA is TGTGCCAGCAGTCCTGACAGTAAATATATCAATCAGCCCCAGCATTTT.

This clone has ten or more counts. V gene TRBV11-2 combines with J gene TRBJ1-2, with D unresolved. Trimming left V 3 bases short and J 8 bases short, with 13 bases between. The CDR3 contains 13 residues. Germline-derived CDR1 and CDR2 are SGHAT and FQNNGV. The CDR3 region is CASSLRIEGGYTF. The CDR3 region has the DNA TGTGCCAGCAGCTTGAGGATCGAGGGAGGCTACACCTTC.

This clone was seen ten or more times. The chain uses TRBV3-1 and TRBJ2-6, with D hard to call. Germline lookup yields CDR1 LGHDT and CDR2 YNNKEL (reference sequence). Between the trimmed V and J ends, which lost 4 bases and 4 bases, there was a span of 2 bases. The CDR3 runs to 12 residues. CDR3 in DNA: TGTGCCAGCAGCCCCGGGGCCAACGTCCTGACTTTC. Residues: CASSPGANVLTF.